Here is one T cell receptor beta chain with its context. These data are taken from a study of T cell changes during pregnancy in multiple sclerosis. Trimming took 4 bases from V and 5 from J; bases not matched to a gene: 11. CDR3 size: 16 residues. Germline CDR1 is MGHRA and CDR2 is YSYEKL. Sequenced by immunoSEQ multiplex PCR; TCRdb stores in-frame clones only, minus some. The sample yields 40,000 to 55,000 clones, approximately 90% seen once. The rearrangement joins TRBV4-1 to TRBJ1-2; 9 bases agree with TRBD1. Source: CD8+ T cells from peripheral blood mononuclear cells, taken in the second trimester of pregnancy. This receptor was obtained from a female donor with multiple sclerosis, enrolled in a pregnancy study. This CDR3 reads CASSPYPGQGGYGYTF. The CDR3, as DNA: TGCGCCAGCAGCCCTTATCCGGGACAGGGAGGGTATGGCTACACCTTC.